This T cell receptor (beta chain) was sequenced during a study of blood T cell repertoires in COVID-19 (TCRdb year 2020). For context, the study as a whole: Samples from collaborators originated in the United States, Italy and Spain and spanned both the acute and convalescent phases of COVID-19. The material from the prospective study consisted of cDNA or gDNA derived from T cells, B-cell-depleted T cells, or PBMCs. The dataset comprised deeply sampled blood TCRbeta repertoires from subjects exposed to, actively infected with, or recovered from COVID-19. The samples were drawn from the first 160 participants of the ongoing ImmuneRACE study and from under 1,500 subjects provided by 6 global collaborators. A freely available public database, intended as a resource for researchers studying the immune response to SARS-CoV-2, is where the repertoires were released. Where HLA class I and class II types were available, the types were taken from metadata supplied by the sample provider, not from assay-based typing. The sample metadata nearly always contained a de-identified subject ID, COVID-19 status, age in years and sex. What the research found in general, with its limitations: The quantity of clinical and demographic metadata differed by source and by participant and was supplied without curation.

Concerning this clone: It has no known antigen specificity. No much larger clone is present one base from it, and per-base qualities are unavailable.

TCRbeta CDR3 regions were amplified from genomic DNA by means of the immunoSEQ Assay, a bias-controlled multiplex PCR. The published analysis was carried out like this. Within the assay, amplification of reference gene primers was used to estimate how many nucleated cells each sample contained. Sequence reads were collapsed and filtered to measure the absolute abundance of every unique TCRbeta CDR3 rearrangement. For each sample, productive Simpson clonality was calculated by taking the square root of Simpson's diversity index across productive rearrangements. TCRdb provides this immuneACCESS table in a form limited to in-frame rearrangements. Some clones are lacking; in checked studies, under half of them reflect an unresolved V gene, and why the rest are absent is not known. The DNA gave D and trimming, while V, J and clone size come from that table. The sample table shows about 170,000 clones, and around 87% are seen once. 2% to 3% of the sample belongs to the ten largest clones.

Measured from the cysteine to the phenylalanine, the CDR3 is 14 residues long. Left in the record is the CDR3 DNA by itself, 42 bases read in frame from the first base. The germline V gene (reference sequence) provides CDR1 LNHDA and CDR2 SQIVND. Trimming removed 3 bases from V and 1 base from J, leaving 9 bases between the germline ends. One collaborating source in Seattle enrolled patients during active infection and followed them longitudinally through the course of disease. Whole blood was collected in K2EDTA tubes by collaborating institutions according to the institutions' own protocols. For TCRbeta analysis, collaborators shipped samples in one of three forms: frozen whole blood, isolated PBMCs, or DNA extracted from either of those sample types.

Sequences were obtained from peripheral blood. The TCR sequence derives from a woman older than 75 with COVID-19, enrolled during active disease. The V and J segments used are TRBV19 and TRBJ1-1; the D gene remains uncertain. The nucleotide sequence reads as follows: TGTGCCAGTAGTATCGGTTACCAGAACACTGAAGCTTTCTTT. Its coded protein is CASSIGYQNTEAFF.